The T cell receptor (beta chain) described here comes from a study of cytotoxic CD8 clonotypes in ibrutinib-treated CLL. Study-level findings and limits: Clonality measured at baseline exceeded age-matched healthy donors, tracking circulating CD8+ T-cell counts. Timing of sampling differed between sustained-remission and progressing patients. Having risen at ibrutinib response, clonality had fallen back toward baseline by progression.

Comment on this clone: Its matching antigen is unknown.

The CDR3 spans 15 residues. V lost 6 bases, J lost 7 bases, and 7 bases stayed unmatched. Germline CDR1 and CDR2: SGHRS and YFSETQ. Assay used: immunoSEQ multiplex PCR; TCRdb lists only in-frame clones, some missing. The data contain over 150,000 clones, over 65% of them singletons. The sequences come from PBMCs, collected after 12 months of ibrutinib treatment. The TCR comes from a human donor with chronic lymphocytic leukemia. The V gene is TRBV5-1, the J gene TRBJ1-6; TRBD1 matches at 10 bases. The DNA of the CDR3 is TGCGCCAGCACTAACGGACAGGGGGGAAATTCACCCCTCCACTTT. Protein product: CASTNGQGGNSPLHF.